Following are 3 T cell receptor beta chains from one sample sequenced in a study of beta chain features in type 1 diabetes. No antigen is known for these receptors. The study, taken as a whole, reports: Among all four CD4+ subsets, Type 1 diabetes patients had TCRB CDR3s that were moderately but significantly shorter.

Expressed TCRB transcripts were sequenced, since all the RNA that had been isolated was reverse transcribed. The table came from immunoSEQ multiplex PCR; TCRdb's copy has only in-frame clones and leaves some out. Of around 280,000 clones listed, over 12% were seen once; the top ten hold less than 0.02%. The sequencing sample was made of naive CD4+ T cells from blood. These receptors were taken from a man between 18 and 29 years old with type 1 diabetes.

The chain joins TRBV6-5 to TRBJ2-1; D not certain. Germline V CDR1 and CDR2: MNHEY, SVGAGI. V lost 0 bases, J lost 1 base, and 4 bases lay in between. There are 14 residues in the CDR3. In DNA form, the CDR3 reads TGTGCCAGCAGTTACTCGACTTCCTACAATGAGCAGTTCTTC. Protein product: CASSYSTSYNEQFF.

Worth noting for this clone: The sample has other DNA sequences that encode this CDR3 too. The rearrangement links TRBV9 to TRBJ2-1; possible D gene TRBD1, 5 bases. The CDR3 length is 15 residues. From germline, CDR1 is SGDLS and CDR2 YYNGEE. V was pared by 0 bases and J by 0 bases, with 7 bases between. In DNA, the CDR3 is TGTGCCAGCAGCGTAGCAGGGCACTCCTACAATGAGCAGTTCTTC. Translated: CASSVAGHSYNEQFF. The full variable domain, completed using reference TRBV9 and TRBJ2-1, is DSGVTQTPKHLITATGQRVTLRCSPRSGDLSVYWYQQSLDQGLQFLIQYYNGEERAKGNILERFSAQQFPDLHSELNLSSLELGDSALYFCASSVAGHSYNEQFFGPGTRLTVL.

The chain combines TRBV30 with TRBJ1-4; the match to TRBD1 covers 7 bases. CDR1 and CDR2 from the germline V gene are GTSNPN and SVGIG (reference sequence). The CDR3 runs to 16 residues. V lost 3 bases and J lost 7; bases outside the gene matches: 14. Written as DNA, the CDR3 is TGTGCCTGGAGCGTCGGGACAGCCGTCGTAAGTGAAAAACTGTTTTTT. Residues: CAWSVGTAVVSEKLFF.